Below, 16 T cell receptor beta chains from the same sample are listed, as sequenced in a study of T-cell reconstitution after alpha-beta-depleted transplantation in children. Unique molecular identifiers were incorporated during preparation of the TCRbeta library. A single record per CDR3 protein comes from TCRdb applying MiXCR to the PCR reads. This table holds 190,000 or so distinct CDR3 sequences, roughly 6.8% found once. Source: PBMCs from the stem cell graft donor, taken from the stem cell graft. The receptor source for this set is a human donor who donated a stem cell graft to a child with Wiskott-Aldrich syndrome.

There are many counts of this clonotype. The rearrangement uses TRBV6-5 and TRBJ2-5; no firm D call. V dropped 0 bases and J dropped 5 bases, with 7 bases sitting between them. Germline assignment: CDR1 MNHEY and CDR2 SVGAGI. The CDR3 consists of 13 residues. CDR3 loop: CASSYSVVETQYF. CDR3 nucleotides: TGTGCCAGCAGTTACTCGGTTGTGGAGACCCAGTACTTC.

Ten or more counts support this clonotype. The chain joins TRBV27 to TRBJ2-7; 8 nucleotides line up with TRBD1. The germline V gene has CDR1 MNHEY and CDR2 SMNVEV (reference sequence). This CDR3 has 14 amino acids. J gave up 2 bases and V 4 bases, and 4 bases lay outside the gene matches. The CDR3 nucleotides read TGTGCCAGCAGTTCCCGACAGGGGACCTACGAGCAGTACTTC. Protein product: CASSSRQGTYEQYF.

In its sample, this clonotype was seen a few times. The genes are TRBV7-6 and TRBJ2-7; D is perhaps TRBD1 (6 bases). V was trimmed by 1 base and J by 5 bases, leaving 18 bases between them. CDR3 length: 16 residues. In germline, CDR1 is SGHVS, CDR2 FNYEAQ. Here the CDR3 reads CASSLVGALTGNEQYF. The CDR3 DNA reads as TGTGCCAGCAGCTTAGTAGGGGCCTTGACAGGAAACGAGCAGTACTTC. Full variable domain (remainder filled in from reference TRBV7-6 and TRBJ2-7): GAGVSQSPRYKVTKRGQDVALRCDPISGHVSLYWYRQALGQGPEFLTYFNYEAQQDKSGLPNDRFSAERPEGSISTLTIQRTEQRDSAMYRCASSLVGALTGNEQYFGPGTRLTVT.

Only a few counts were recorded for this clonotype. This chain uses TRBV3-1 with TRBJ2-1; 8 nucleotides agree with TRBD2. After removal of 3 bases from V and 4 bases from J, the junction contained 8 bases not matched to a gene. The CDR3 runs 16 residues. Germline CDR1 reads LGHDT; CDR2 reads YNNKEL (reference sequence). The CDR3 nucleotides read TGTGCCAGCAGCCATATTGATAGCGGGATATACAATGAGCAGTTCTTC. It yields the protein CASSHIDSGIYNEQFF.

The table lists this clonotype with many counts. One junction end does not reproduce the germline sequence, and a read error may be involved. This chain joins TRBV5-5 and TRBJ1-1; D might be TRBD1 (5 bases). CDR3 size: 13 residues. From germline, CDR1 is SGHKS and CDR2 YYEKEE (reference sequence). The CDR3 region is CASSFGGNTEVFF. The CDR3 DNA follows: TGTGCCAGCAGCTTCGGGGGGAACACTGAAGTTTTCTTT.

This clonotype was recorded a few times. J is TRBJ2-1 and V is TRBV5-6; TRBD2 is a possible D gene (6 bases). The CDR3 extends over 15 amino acids. Germline-derived CDR1 and CDR2 are SGHDT and YYEEEE. Trimming took 4 bases from V and 0 from J, leaving 11 bases between them. In DNA form, the CDR3 reads TGTGCCAGCAGCGGAGGACTACCCTCCTACAATGAGCAGTTCTTC. Its translation is CASSGGLPSYNEQFF.

This clonotype came up many times. CDR3 nucleotides: TGTGCCAGCAGTGGACAGGGGGGTTCCTACAATGAGCAGTTCTTC. It specifies CASSGQGGSYNEQFF. The rearrangement uses TRBV6-2 or TRBV6-3 and TRBJ2-1; 10 nucleotides match TRBD1. Unmatched junction bases numbered 2, after V lost 5 bases and J lost 1 base. Looked up from germline, CDR1 is MNHEY and CDR2 is SVGEGT. CDR3 length: 15 amino acids.

The genes are TRBV15 and TRBJ2-2; TRBD2 agrees at 9 bases. V was pared by 1 base and J by 8 bases, with 5 bases of the junction left unmatched. Germline V gene lookup returns CDR1 LNHNV and CDR2 YYDKDF (reference sequence). The CDR3 runs to 15 residues. CDR3 nucleotide sequence: TGTGCCACCAGCAGAGTCGGTGGACTAGCGGGGGAGCTGTTTTTT. It encodes CATSRVGGLAGELFF. Variable domain in full (rest from reference TRBV15 and TRBJ2-2): DAMVIQNPRYQVTQFGKPVTLSCSQTLNHNVMYWYQQKSSQAPKLLFHYYDKDFNNEADTPDNFQSRRPNTSFCFLDIRSPGLGDTAMYLCATSRVGGLAGELFFGEGSRLTVL.

The CDR3: CASSLGQHNEQFF. CDR3 in DNA: TGCGCCAGCAGCTTGGGGCAGCACAATGAGCAGTTCTTC. The V call is TRBV5-1, the J call TRBJ2-1, with D hard to call. The CDR3 runs 13 residues. V was cut by 0 bases and J by 5 bases, with 6 bases left in between. From germline, CDR1 is SGHRS and CDR2 YFSETQ.

This clonotype has ten or more counts. The genes are TRBV29-1 and TRBJ1-5; 8 positions agree with TRBD1. The trim removed 6 bases at V and 6 bases at J, leaving 7 bases unmatched. CDR1 and CDR2 from the germline V gene are SQVTM and ANQGSEA. CDR3 length equals 13 residues. The CDR3 protein is CSVRTGIGQPQHF. DNA for the CDR3: TGCAGCGTACGGACAGGGATAGGTCAGCCCCAGCATTTT.

DNA of the CDR3: TGTGCCAGCAGCCAAACGGGAGGGGAGGATAATGAAAAACTGTTTTTT. It encodes CASSQTGGEDNEKLFF. The chain combines TRBV3-1 with TRBJ1-4, with D perhaps TRBD1 (5 bases). The CDR3 covers 16 residues. Germline values: CDR1 LGHDT, CDR2 YNNKEL (reference sequence). V lost 2 bases, J lost 4 bases, and 14 bases lay in between.

This clonotype has a count of ten or more. The junction and the germline gene differ at one end; a read error may be behind it. CDR3 sequence: CASSLTGSTDTQYF. CDR3 sequence (DNA): TGCGCCAGCAGCTTGACAGGTAGCACAGATACGCAGTATTTT. The chain carries TRBV18 and TRBJ2-3; D may be TRBD1 (6 bases). This CDR3 region has 14 residues. CDR1 KGHSH and CDR2 LQKENI come from the germline V gene.

The chain joins TRBV5-5 to TRBJ1-1, with 7 bases fitting TRBD1. The V gene's germline CDR1 is SGHKS and CDR2 YYEKEE (reference sequence). J was trimmed by 5 bases and V by 1 base; bases with no gene match: 14. The CDR3 extends over 17 amino acids. For the CDR3, the DNA is TGTGCCAGCAGCTTGAGCCCGACACAGACAGGGATGACTGAAGCTTTCTTT. This gives the protein CASSLSPTQTGMTEAFF.

This clonotype was observed many times. This chain connects TRBV11-3 to TRBJ2-5, with a possible D match to TRBD1 (5 bases). Germline-derived CDR1 and CDR2 are SGHNT and YENEEA. The CDR3 runs 16 residues. Trimming took off 0 bases at V and 5 bases at J, with 16 bases between the two ends. CDR3 DNA: TGTGCCAGCAGCTTAGATCTGAGACAGCGATCGGAGACCCAGTACTTC. Translation: CASSLDLRQRSETQYF. The entire variable domain, with the rest obtained from reference TRBV11-3 and TRBJ2-5, is as follows: EAGVVQSPRYKIIEKKQPVAFWCNPISGHNTLYWYLQNLGQGPELLIRYENEEAVDDSQLPKDRFSAERLKGVDSTLKIQPAELGDSAVYLCASSLDLRQRSETQYFGPGTRLLVL.

This clonotype was counted many times. V usage is TRBV28 and J usage is TRBJ1-2; 7 bases align to TRBD1. The trim removed 3 bases at V and 5 bases at J, leaving 3 bases unmatched. Germline V lookup: CDR1 MDHEN, CDR2 SYDVKM. This CDR3 has 13 residues. The CDR3 spells CASSLAGGYGYTF. For the CDR3, the DNA is TGTGCCAGCAGTTTGGCAGGGGGATATGGCTACACCTTC.

This clonotype was observed at least ten times. The rearrangement joins TRBV4-2 to TRBJ2-7; the match to TRBD2 covers 10 bases. This CDR3 is 15 amino acids long. Per germline, CDR1 LGHNA and CDR2 YNFKEQ. V lost 4 bases and J lost 3; bases outside the gene matches: 6. As DNA, the CDR3 is TGTGCCAGCAGCCTTGGGACTAGCGCGGACTACGAGCAGTACTTC. Its translation: CASSLGTSADYEQYF.